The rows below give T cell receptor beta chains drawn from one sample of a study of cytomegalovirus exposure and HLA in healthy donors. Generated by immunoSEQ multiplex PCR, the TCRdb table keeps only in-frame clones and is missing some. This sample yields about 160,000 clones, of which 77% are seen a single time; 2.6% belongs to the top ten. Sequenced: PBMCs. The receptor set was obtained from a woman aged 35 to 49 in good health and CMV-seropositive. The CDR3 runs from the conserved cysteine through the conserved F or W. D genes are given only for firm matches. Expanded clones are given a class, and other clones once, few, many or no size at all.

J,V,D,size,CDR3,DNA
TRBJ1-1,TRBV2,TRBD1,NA,CASSPGQGQGNTEAFF,TGTGCCAGCAGTCCCGGACAGGGACAGGGAAACACTGAAGCTTTCTTT
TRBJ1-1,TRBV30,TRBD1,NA,CAWIKGQLNTEAFF,TGTGCCTGGATAAAGGGACAGCTGAACACTGAAGCTTTCTTT
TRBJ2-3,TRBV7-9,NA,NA,CASSPRAGPDTQYF,TGTGCCAGCAGCCCTCGGGCAGGGCCAGATACGCAGTATTTT
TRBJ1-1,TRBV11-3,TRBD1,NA,CASSPQTGAEAFF,TGTGCCAGCAGCCCCCAGACAGGGGCTGAAGCTTTCTTT
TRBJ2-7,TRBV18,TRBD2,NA,CASSPWSSGSGEQYF,TGTGCCAGCTCACCGTGGTCTAGCGGGAGCGGGGAGCAGTACTTC
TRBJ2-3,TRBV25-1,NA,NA,CASSEASGQRTDTQYF,TGTGCCAGCAGTGAAGCCAGTGGGCAACGCACAGATACGCAGTATTTT
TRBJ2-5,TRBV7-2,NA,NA,CASSPRFAGETQYF,TGTGCCAGCAGCCCCCGATTCGCAGGGGAGACCCAGTACTTC
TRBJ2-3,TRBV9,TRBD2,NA,CASSVSGRSTDTQYF,TGTGCCAGCAGCGTCAGCGGGAGAAGCACAGATACGCAGTATTTT
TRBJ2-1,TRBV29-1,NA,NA,CSVEEGLARTYNEQFF,TGCAGCGTTGAAGAAGGGCTAGCGAGGACCTACAATGAGCAGTTCTTC
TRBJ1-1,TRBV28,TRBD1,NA,CASSLWDRMNTEAFF,TGTGCCAGCAGTTTGTGGGACAGGATGAACACTGAAGCTTTCTTT
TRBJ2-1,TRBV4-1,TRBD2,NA,CASSQDQQTSGSNEQFF,TGCGCCAGCAGCCAAGATCAACAGACTAGCGGGAGTAATGAGCAGTTCTTC
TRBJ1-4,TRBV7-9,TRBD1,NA,CASRQGQGDEKLFF,TGTGCCAGCAGACAGGGACAGGGGGATGAAAAACTGTTTTTT
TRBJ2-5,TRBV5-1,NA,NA,CASSPEGSGTQYF,TGCGCCAGCAGCCCGGAGGGTTCGGGGACCCAGTACTTC
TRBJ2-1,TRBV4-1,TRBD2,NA,CASSQGALAGGYVEQFF,TGCGCCAGCAGCCAAGGGGCACTAGCGGGAGGTTACGTTGAGCAGTTCTTC
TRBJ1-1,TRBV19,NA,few,CASSMGATGYTEAFF,TGTGCCAGTAGTATGGGGGCTACGGGATACACTGAAGCTTTCTTT
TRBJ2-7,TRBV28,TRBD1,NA,CASTLGRGPYEQYF,TGTGCCAGCACCCTCGGCAGGGGGCCCTACGAGCAGTACTTC
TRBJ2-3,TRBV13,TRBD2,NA,CASSLLAGVPDTQYF,TGTGCCAGCAGCTTGCTAGCGGGAGTGCCAGATACGCAGTATTTT
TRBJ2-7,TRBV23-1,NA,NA,CASSPREETYEQYF,TGCGCCAGCAGCCCCCGTGAGGAGACCTACGAGCAGTACTTC